This T cell receptor (beta chain) originates from a study of blood T cell repertoires in COVID-19. Germline CDR1 is LGHDT and CDR2 is YNNKEL (reference sequence). The CDR3 loop spans 18 amino acids. Trimming cost V 1 base and J 1 base; bases outside gene matches: 9. Data came from immunoSEQ multiplex PCR; TCRdb stores just in-frame clones and leaves some out. This table has over 120,000 clones, roughly 89% appearing once. The sequenced sample consisted of peripheral blood. The chain joins TRBV3-1 (or the pseudogene TRBV3-2) to TRBJ2-3; 9 bases map to TRBD2. The sequence was obtained from a woman between 45 and 60 years old with active or convalescent COVID-19. As DNA, the CDR3 is TGTGCCAGCAGCCAAGCGTTGTGGGCTAGCGGGGGCACAGATACGCAGTATTTT. Amino acids: CASSQALWASGGTDTQYF.